The clone carrying this TCR beta chain was recorded only once. Its antigen is still unknown. Primers included in the PCR were 60 Vbeta and 13 Jbeta primers. Data came from immunoSEQ multiplex PCR; TCRdb stores just in-frame clones and leaves some out. The table lists around 200,000 clones, around 70% of them singletons. The data belong to a study of cytomegalovirus exposure and HLA in healthy donors. Study results and limitations: Among TCR sequences, most were rare, though some public TCRs appeared in many donors. As was reported, the classifier diagnosed cytomegalovirus status with high specificity and sensitivity. Clonal expansion, a later analysis showed, was greater in HLA-associated TCR beta chains than in equally common others. Per a prior analysis, the majority of TCR beta V segments were productive roughly 90% or roughly 30% of the time.

The CDR3 loop spans 16 amino acids. Germline CDR1 is SGHRS and CDR2 is YFSETQ. J gave up 0 bases and V 5 bases, and 5 bases lay outside the gene matches. Sample: PBMCs. The gene calls are TRBV5-1 and TRBJ2-3; 11 bases are shared with TRBD2. The TCR sequence derives from a male donor in good health and CMV-seronegative. The CDR3 here is CASSPSGGYSTDTQYF. The CDR3 DNA is TGCGCCAGCAGTCCTAGCGGGGGGTATAGCACAGATACGCAGTATTTT.